This TCR beta chain was sequenced in a study of T cell changes during pregnancy in multiple sclerosis. Method: immunoSEQ multiplex PCR; TCRdb's copy keeps in-frame clones and lacks some. The table shows approximately 30,000 clones, with roughly nine tenths occurring only once. Germline CDR1 and CDR2: SGHTA and FQGNSA. The CDR3 sequence is 14 residues long. Trimming removed 3 bases at V and 0 bases at J, with 7 bases between. The chain has TRBV7-2 and TRBJ2-3; D uncertain. The TCR sequence derives from a female donor with multiple sclerosis, enrolled in a pregnancy study. This material consisted of CD4+ T cells from peripheral blood mononuclear cells, taken in the second trimester of pregnancy. The CDR3 sequence: CASSLMASTDTQYF. The CDR3 region has the DNA TGTGCCAGCAGCTTGATGGCCAGCACAGATACGCAGTATTTT.